Shown below are 19 T cell receptor beta chains from a single sample sequenced in a study of regulatory T cells in long-lasting Graves disease. According to the study, TCR beta libraries were built with iRepertoire HTBI primers and CDR3-region Arm-PCR. TCRdb reprocessed the multiplex PCR reads with MiXCR, giving one entry per CDR3 protein. The repertoire includes around 400,000 distinct CDR3 sequences, roughly a fifth of them detected once, and roughly an eighth sits in the top ten. Time point meaning: persistent/refractory GD, antithyroid drugs over 5 years with positive TRAb. After RNA was extracted from PBMCs, the TCR library was made from it. Sequenced material: peripheral blood mononuclear cells (PBMCs), taken when the disease was refractory, from a patient treated with antithyroid drugs. Source of these receptors: a female donor with Graves disease.

This clonotype was seen repeatedly, ten times or more. The chain uses TRBV30 and TRBJ1-4; tentative D call: TRBD1 (5 bases). This CDR3 comprises 14 residues. V was clipped by 2 bases and J by 6 bases, with 13 bases between them. The germline V gene encodes CDR1 GTSNPN and CDR2 SVGIG (reference sequence). CDR3 in DNA: TGTGCCTGGAGTTGGGGGTCGGGGGATGAAAAACTGTTTTTT. This sequence encodes CAWSWGSGDEKLFF.

V and J are TRBV3-1 and TRBJ2-1, with D unresolved. This CDR3 is 15 amino acids long. V was trimmed by 0 bases and J by 2 bases, leaving 8 bases between them. CDR1 and CDR2 (germline): LGHDT, YNNKEL (reference sequence). The CDR3 coding sequence is TGTGCCAGCAGCCAAGAATGGCAGACCTACAATGAGCAGTTCTTC. Encoded protein: CASSQEWQTYNEQFF.

This clonotype came up a few times. The chain carries TRBV19 and TRBJ1-1, with D uncertain. V lost 6 bases and J 6 bases, leaving 11 bases between the germline ends. Germline CDR1 and CDR2: LNHDA and SQIVND (reference sequence). This CDR3 comprises 12 residues. For the CDR3, the DNA is TGTGCCAGTAGGCCCGAATCCGCTGAAGCTTTCTTT. Encoded protein: CASRPESAEAFF.

About this clonotype: A much more abundant neighbour one base away suggests this may be a read error. The chain couples TRBV6-1 to TRBJ2-7; 12 bases map to TRBD2. V lost 7 bases, J lost 4 bases, and 11 bases stayed unmatched. The CDR3 has 16 amino acids. Germline V lookup: CDR1 MNHNS, CDR2 SASEGT. The CDR3 is CASNSTLTSGRYEQYF. In nucleotides, the CDR3 is TGTGCCAGCAATTCCACCTTGACTAGCGGGAGATACGAGCAGTACTTC.

The chain combines TRBV28 with TRBJ2-1, with TRBD1 matching 7 bases. The V gene's germline CDR1 is MDHEN and CDR2 SYDVKM. V trimming: 5 bases; J trimming: 0 bases; junction bases outside the gene matches: 10. CDR3 length: 17 residues. The CDR3 nucleotides are TGTGCCAGCAGTCCAACTCAGACAGGGAGCTCCTACAATGAGCAGTTCTTC. Protein sequence: CASSPTQTGSSYNEQFF.

This sequence joins TRBV5-1 and TRBJ2-7; tentatively, D is TRBD2 (5 bases). The CDR3 extends over 15 amino acids. Germline CDR1 reads SGHRS; CDR2 reads YFSETQ. V dropped 4 bases and J dropped 2 bases, with 16 bases sitting between them. The CDR3 protein is CASSPQEAPPYEQYF. The CDR3 DNA reads TGCGCCAGCAGCCCGCAGGAGGCCCCACCCTACGAGCAGTACTTC.

This clonotype has only a few counts. The CDR3 sequence: CSAHQSDLLGTEAFF. The CDR3 DNA sequence: TGCAGTGCTCACCAAAGTGACCTTCTGGGCACTGAAGCTTTCTTT. V and J are TRBV20-1 and TRBJ1-1; D not resolved. V gave up 5 bases and J gave up 4 bases, with 20 bases separating them. Germline values: CDR1 DFQATT, CDR2 SNEGSKA (reference sequence). The CDR3 has 15 amino acids.

The chain is built from TRBV9 and TRBJ2-7, with D unclear. CDR3 length: 15 amino acids. With 0 bases removed from V and 4 bases from J, the gap between germline ends came to 14 bases. Germline V gene data show CDR1 as SGDLS and CDR2 as YYNGEE. The CDR3 DNA reads as TGTGCCAGCAGCGTAGGGGCGGATCCCCTATACGAGCAGTACTTC. This gives the protein CASSVGADPLYEQYF.

This clonotype was seen many times. V is TRBV12-3 or TRBV12-4 and J is TRBJ2-7, with 11 bases matching TRBD2. CDR3 length: 16 amino acids. Trimming cost V 0 bases and J 5 bases; bases outside gene matches: 6. The CDR3, as DNA: TGTGCCAGCAGTTTAGCTACTAGCGGGAGATTTAACGAGCAGTACTTC. Protein: CASSLATSGRFNEQYF.

This clonotype came up many times. The chain joins TRBV6-1 to TRBJ1-1; 7 bases are shared with TRBD1. The V segment lost 6 bases and the J segment 4 bases; nucleotides outside the gene matches: 8. The CDR3 length is 14 residues. Looked up from germline, CDR1 is MNHNS and CDR2 is SASEGT. CDR3 nucleotide sequence: TGTGCCAGCAGCAGGGGGGCGTGGGGCACTGAAGCTTTCTTT. Protein sequence: CASSRGAWGTEAFF.

This clonotype showed up just a few times. The J gene is TRBJ1-5, the V gene TRBV5-1; D is ambiguous. Looked up from germline, CDR1 is SGHRS and CDR2 is YFSETQ. The V and J ends lost 0 bases and 8 bases respectively, with 12 bases between them. The CDR3 totals 14 residues. The CDR3 sequence: CASSLGSGTEPQHF. The CDR3 DNA follows: TGCGCCAGCAGCTTGGGATCAGGAACGGAGCCCCAGCATTTT.

Of note for this clonotype: A much larger clone differs from this one at a single base, so this may be a read error. The chain joins TRBV12-3 or TRBV12-4 to TRBJ1-2; D is unresolved. V lost 5 bases and J 7 bases, leaving 14 bases between the germline ends. This CDR3 has 13 amino acids. The CDR3 DNA sequence: TGTGCCAGCAGTCCCGGGATTCGCTGTGGCTACACCTTC. Translating gives CASSPGIRCGYTF.

A few counts support this clonotype. V is TRBV5-5 and J is TRBJ2-7; 8 nucleotides line up with TRBD1. Germline V lookup: CDR1 SGHKS, CDR2 YYEKEE (reference sequence). Losses at the gene ends were 4 bases for V and 5 bases for J; bases not matched to a gene: 11. This CDR3 is 15 amino acids long. The CDR3 loop is CASSDDRGIMDEQYF. In nucleotides, the CDR3 is TGTGCCAGCAGCGACGACAGGGGCATTATGGACGAGCAGTACTTC. The full variable domain, with the rest looked up from reference TRBV5-5 and TRBJ2-7, is DAGVTQSPTHLIKTRGQQVTLRCSPISGHKSVSWYQQVLGQGPQFIFQYYEKEERGRGNFPDRFSARQFPNYSSELNVNALLLGDSALYLCASSDDRGIMDEQYFGPGTRLTVT.

This clonotype was seen repeatedly, ten times or more. This chain connects TRBV20-1 to TRBJ2-7, with 7 bases aligning to TRBD2. Germline loops: CDR1 DFQATT, CDR2 SNEGSKA (reference sequence). The CDR3 loop spans 12 amino acids. V was pared by 3 bases and J by 3 bases, with 2 bases of the junction left unmatched. CDR3 nucleotide sequence: TGCAGTGCTAGTACTAGCGACTACGAGCAGTACTTC. This encodes CSASTSDYEQYF.

This clonotype was recorded once. V usage is TRBV6-1 and J usage is TRBJ2-3; D gene unclear. Germline V gene lookup returns CDR1 MNHNS and CDR2 SASEGT. V gave up 6 bases and J gave up 6 bases, with 13 bases separating them. The CDR3 sequence is 13 residues long. DNA of the CDR3: TGTGCCAGCAGCCATTACCACCCGGATACGCAGTATTTT. It specifies CASSHYHPDTQYF.

This clonotype occurred many times. The chain joins TRBV28 to TRBJ1-2; D unresolved. The CDR3 has 13 amino acids. Germline V CDR1 and CDR2: MDHEN, SYDVKM. Trimming pared 6 bases from V and 5 bases from J, leaving 13 bases between. CDR3 loop: CASSPPMGYGYTF. The CDR3 nucleotides read TGTGCCAGCAGCCCCCCTATGGGGTATGGCTACACCTTC.

This clonotype was seen many times. This sequence joins TRBV28 and TRBJ2-2; weak D call: TRBD2 (6 bases). The CDR3 length is 15 residues. The germline V and J ends were trimmed by 5 bases and 6 bases, with 16 bases remaining between them. Germline V lookup: CDR1 MDHEN, CDR2 SYDVKM. The CDR3 loop reads CASSLRQGGSGELFF. The CDR3 bases are TGTGCCAGCAGTCTCAGGCAGGGAGGTTCCGGGGAGCTGTTTTTT.

In its sample, this clonotype was seen many times. This sequence joins TRBV6-1 and TRBJ2-7, with D hard to call. With 10 bases removed from V and 4 bases from J, the gap between germline ends came to 11 bases. Per the germline V gene, CDR1 is MNHNS and CDR2 is SASEGT. The length of the CDR3 is 11 residues. CDR3 protein: CATSLGYEQYF. The CDR3 DNA is TGTGCCACCAGCCTCGGGTACGAGCAGTACTTC.

The chain combines TRBV6-1 with TRBJ2-7, with 13 bases aligning to TRBD2. This CDR3 has 15 residues. Germline V gene sequence: CDR1 MNHNS, CDR2 SASEGT. V lost 4 bases, J lost 4 bases, and 4 bases stayed unmatched. In DNA, the CDR3 is TGTGCCAGCAGTGGGGGGACTAGCGGGAAATACGAGCAGTACTTC. Protein product: CASSGGTSGKYEQYF.